The next 25 T cell receptor beta chains were all read from a single sample in a study of tumor-infiltrating lymphocytes in primary liver carcinoma. With a constant-region primer, TCR beta cDNA was made from approximately 520 ng of total RNA. Slightly modified ARM-PCR with three nested multiplex PCR rounds yielded TCR beta libraries. Running around 10 cycles apiece, the first two PCR rounds relied on TRBV1-TRBV30 forward primers together with a C-beta reverse primer. Via MiXCR, TCRdb re-called the multiplex PCR reads, giving one row per CDR3 protein. The sample has approximately 330,000 distinct CDR3 sequences, approximately 64% seen once; the top ten hold under 8%. The study extracted blood RNA from unsorted whole blood and also extracted germline DNA. Input material: peripheral blood. Receptors originate from a man aged 35-49 years with primary liver carcinoma and hepatitis B virus infection.

V usage is TRBV28 and J usage is TRBJ2-5, with a weak D call TRBD1 (7 bases). This CDR3 is 14 amino acids long. Germline V lookup: CDR1 MDHEN, CDR2 SYDVKM. V lost 8 bases and J 5 bases, leaving 18 bases between the germline ends. Written as DNA, the CDR3 is TGTGCCAGCTCCCCAGGGGGGCGACGGGAGACCCAGTACTTC. Protein: CASSPGGRRETQYF.

Here the CDR3 DNA reads TGTGCCAGCAGCCGTGCCAGGTCAGGGGCATCCTACGAGCAGTACTTC. This translates into CASSRARSGASYEQYF. The V and J genes are TRBV14 and TRBJ2-7, with D possibly being TRBD1 (6 bases). Germline V gene data show CDR1 as SGHDN and CDR2 as FVKESK. V was pared by 4 bases and J by 1 base, with 17 bases between. The CDR3 sequence is 16 residues long. Full variable domain (remainder filled in from reference TRBV14 and TRBJ2-7): EAGVTQFPSHSVIEKGQTVTLRCDPISGHDNLYWYRRVMGKEIKFLLHFVKESKQDESGMPNNRFLAERTGGTYSTLKVQPAELEDSGVYFCASSRARSGASYEQYFGPGTRLTVT.

The chain recombines TRBV12-3 or TRBV12-4 with TRBJ2-7, with D possibly being TRBD1 (6 bases). The CDR3 is 13 residues long. The V gene lost 5 bases and the J gene lost 6 bases, with 14 bases spanning the gap. CDR3 residues: CASSRDRCSEQYF. For the CDR3, the DNA is TGTGCCAGCAGTCGCGACAGGTGTTCCGAGCAGTACTTC.

Points on this clonotype: The junction differs from germline at one of its ends, possibly a read error. The chain has TRBV10-3 and TRBJ2-7; tentative D call: TRBD1 (5 bases). The germline V gene has CDR1 ENHRY and CDR2 SYGVKD. The CDR3 spans 14 residues. The CDR3 reads CAISESRRVYEQHF. The CDR3 DNA reads TGTGCCATCAGTGAGTCACGCAGGGTCTACGAGCAACACTTC.

As concerns this clonotype: It may be a read error: a sequence one base away is much more abundant. The chain recombines TRBV10-2 with TRBJ1-1; the D gene is possibly TRBD1 (6 bases). The CDR3 covers 14 residues. CDR1 WSHSY and CDR2 SAAADI come from the germline V gene. This CDR3 reads CVSRDGGANTEAFF. CDR3 in DNA: TGCGTCTCAAGGGACGGGGGGGCCAACACTGAAGCTTTCTTT.

This clonotype was recorded at least ten times. The chain recombines TRBV29-1 with TRBJ2-7; D may be TRBD2 (6 bases). V shed 7 bases and J shed 3 bases, with 16 bases lying between them. This CDR3 has 13 residues. The germline gives CDR1 SQVTM, CDR2 ANQGSEA. CDR3 DNA: TGCAGCGCCAGTCGGGGGTCCGGCTACGAGCAGTACTTC. This gives the protein CSASRGSGYEQYF.

As for this clonotype: The junction does not match germline at one end; this may be a read error. This chain connects TRBV11-3 to TRBJ2-5, with 8 bases identical to TRBD1. Germline CDR1 reads SGHNT; CDR2 reads YENEEA. This CDR3 comprises 13 residues. In nucleotides, the CDR3 is TGTGCCAACAGCACTACAGGGGGAGAGACCCAGTGCTTC. Protein product: CANSTTGGETQCF.

The chain's CDR3 is CVRSAGAFEANYGYTF. The CDR3 DNA follows: TGTGTCAGGAGTGCCGGGGCCTTCGAAGCTAACTATGGCTACACCTTC. This chain uses TRBV6-2 or TRBV6-3 with TRBJ1-2; D may be TRBD1 (5 bases). Germline V CDR1 and CDR2: MNHEY, SVGEGT. There are 16 residues in the CDR3.

For this clonotype: This clone may be a read error of a much larger clone one base away. The rearrangement links TRBV4-1 to TRBJ2-5, with D uncertain. The CDR3 consists of 13 residues. The V gene's germline CDR1 is MGHRA and CDR2 YSYEKL. CDR3 DNA: TGCGCCAGCAGCCAAGGTGTCCAAGAGACCCAGCACTTC. Its translation: CASSQGVQETQHF.

Concerning this clonotype: Being one base from a much bigger clone, this may be a read error. Given the absence of the conserved phenylalanine or tryptophan at the CDR3 end, a read error is likely. The chain uses TRBV6-5 and TRBJ2-1; 13 bases match TRBD2. CDR3 length: 15 residues. The V gene's germline CDR1 is MNHEY and CDR2 SVGAGI. Unmatched junction bases numbered 2, after V lost 4 bases and J lost 5 bases. The CDR3 bases are TGTGCCAGCAGTTTGGGACTAGCGGGAAACAATGAGCAGTTCCTC. Amino acids: CASSLGLAGNNEQFL.

Turning to this clonotype: A junction end diverges from the germline sequence, so it may reflect a read error. The V and J genes are TRBV6-1 and TRBJ2-7, with a weak D call TRBD2 (6 bases). CDR3 length: 16 residues. The germline CDR1 and CDR2 sequences are MNHNS and SASEGT. CDR3 region: CASSGGLTGASYVQYF. The CDR3 region has the DNA TGTGCCAGCAGTGGCGGGCTAACGGGAGCTTCCTACGTGCAGTACTTC.

This clonotype was seen ten or more times. The chain joins TRBV5-5 to TRBJ2-4; the match to TRBD2 covers 12 bases. Germline V lookup: CDR1 SGHKS, CDR2 YYEKEE (reference sequence). The V gene end was trimmed by 0 bases and the J gene end by 8 bases; junction bases not matched to a gene: 9. The CDR3 has 17 amino acids. The CDR3 region is CASSLALAGGGPDIQYF. CDR3 nucleotide sequence: TGTGCCAGCAGCTTGGCACTAGCGGGAGGAGGTCCGGACATTCAGTACTTC.

For this clonotype: Since a much larger clone is just one base distant, this may be a read error. The chain carries TRBV6-5 and TRBJ2-3; D not resolved. In germline, CDR1 is MNHEY, CDR2 SVGAGI. The length of the CDR3 is 15 residues. The CDR3 region has the DNA TGTGCCAGCAGGTCGAGTAGCCGGAACACAGATAGGCAGTATTTT. Protein sequence: CASRSSSRNTDRQYF.

This chain connects TRBV28 to TRBJ2-5, with TRBD2 matching over 11 bases. Trimming cost V 4 bases and J 1 base; bases outside gene matches: 5. Germline CDR1 is MDHEN and CDR2 is SYDVKM. The CDR3 runs to 16 residues. DNA for the CDR3: TGTGCCAGCAGTTCGGCCGGGACTAGCGGCCAAGAGACCCAGTACTTC. Protein product: CASSSAGTSGQETQYF.

This chain joins TRBV29-1 and TRBJ2-7; 14 bases fit TRBD2. V trimming: 4 bases; J trimming: 10 bases; junction bases outside the gene matches: 15. The CDR3 has 16 amino acids. The germline gives CDR1 SQVTM, CDR2 ANQGSEA. The CDR3 DNA is TGCAGCGTTGGGGACCCCGGACTAGCGGGAGGTTACGCTCAGTACTTC. It codes for CSVGDPGLAGGYAQYF.

As concerns this clonotype: Its ends do not fully match the called genes, so a read error is possible. The chain is built from TRBV6-5 and TRBJ1-3, with unresolved D. The germline V gene encodes CDR1 MNHEY and CDR2 SVGAGI. The CDR3 covers 13 residues. The DNA of the CDR3 is TGTGCCGGCAGTTACTCGGGAGGAAACACCATATATTTT. It translates to CAGSYSGGNTIYF.

This clonotype appeared many times. The chain carries TRBV11-2 and TRBJ2-7; D perhaps matches TRBD1 (6 bases). This CDR3 has 16 residues. V was clipped by 1 base and J by 1 base, with 14 bases between them. Per germline, CDR1 SGHAT and CDR2 FQNNGV. The CDR3 DNA reads as TGTGCCAGCAGCTTAGTTGTAGGGGGTTGGTCCTACGAGCAGTACTTC. Translating it yields CASSLVVGGWSYEQYF.

CDR3 protein: CASSLEGTTGRRHEQFF. CDR3 sequence (DNA): TGTGCCAGCAGCTTAGAAGGGACTACCGGGAGAAGGCATGAGCAGTTCTTC. The rearrangement uses TRBV11-3 and TRBJ2-1; TRBD2 agrees at 7 bases. From germline, CDR1 is SGHNT and CDR2 YENEEA. This CDR3 region has 17 residues. V lost 0 bases to trimming and J lost 8 bases; unmatched junction nucleotides: 13.

V usage is TRBV28 and J usage is TRBJ1-5; D not certain. CDR3 length: 15 amino acids. CDR1 and CDR2 (germline): MDHEN, SYDVKM. V lost 7 bases to trimming and J lost 2 bases, with 15 bases between them. The CDR3 DNA reads as TGTGCCAGCACCCTAAGCCTCGGCGGCAATCAGCCCCAGCATTTT. Protein product: CASTLSLGGNQPQHF.

For this clonotype: Given the absence of the conserved phenylalanine or tryptophan at the CDR3 end, a read error is likely. J is TRBJ2-1 and V is TRBV6-1; D possibly corresponds to TRBD2 (5 bases). Germline V gene sequence: CDR1 MNHNS, CDR2 SASEGT. The CDR3 consists of 15 residues. CDR3 residues: CASSDVGSSYNEQFL. In nucleotides, the CDR3 is TGTGCCAGCAGTGATGTAGGGAGCTCCTACAATGAACAGTTCTTA.

About this clonotype itself: Its ends do not fully match the called genes, so a read error is possible. V usage is TRBV11-2 and J usage is TRBJ2-1; 9 nucleotides match TRBD2. In germline, CDR1 is SGHAT, CDR2 FQNNGV. CDR3 length equals 17 residues. The CDR3 nucleotides are TGTGCCAGCAGCTTACAGACTAGCGGACTCACTACAATGAGACAAATCTTC. Its translation: CASSLQTSGLTTMRQIF. Together with reference TRBV11-2 and TRBJ2-1, the CDR3 gives the full variable domain: EAGVAQSPRYKIIEKRQSVAFWCNPISGHATLYWYQQILGQGPKLLIQFQNNGVVDDSQLPKDRFSAERLKGVDSTLKIQPAKLEDSAVYLCASSLQTSGLTTMRQIFGPGTRLTVL.

V and J are TRBV6-1 and TRBJ1-2; 7 positions match TRBD1. This CDR3 is built from 14 residues. In germline, CDR1 is MNHNS, CDR2 SASEGT. Trimming removed 6 bases from V and 3 bases from J; junction bases left unmatched: 7. The CDR3 bases are TGTGCCAGCAGGCGAGCCGGGACAGACTATGGCTACACCTTC. It yields the protein CASRRAGTDYGYTF.

A note on this clonotype: This may stem from a read error, because a much larger clone lies one nucleotide away. The chain recombines TRBV4-2 with TRBJ2-1, with 7 bases that match TRBD2. Losses at the gene ends were 5 bases for V and 6 bases for J; bases not matched to a gene: 10. The CDR3 runs 15 residues. Germline V CDR1 and CDR2: LGHNA, YNFKEQ. The chain's CDR3 is CASSGTSVITNEQFF. As DNA, the CDR3 is TGTGCCAGCAGCGGAACTAGCGTGATTACCAATGAGCAGTTCTTC.

With respect to this clonotype: This sequence may be a read error, since a much larger clone differs from it by one base. The gene calls are TRBV5-1 and TRBJ1-2; D is undetermined. CDR1 SGHRS and CDR2 YFSETQ come from the germline V gene. This CDR3 spans 13 amino acids. This CDR3 reads CASSFDKNYSYTF. The CDR3 nucleotides are TGCGCCAGCAGTTTTGACAAAAACTATAGCTACACCTTC.

About this clonotype: A read error is possible here, since a much larger clone lies one base away. This rearrangement joins TRBV29-1 to TRBJ2-5; D tentatively fits TRBD1 or TRBD2 (6 bases each). This CDR3 contains 13 residues. In germline, CDR1 is SQVTM, CDR2 ANQGSEA. Trimming took 5 bases from V and 5 from J, leaving 15 bases between them. CDR3 coding DNA: TGCAGCGTTCCACGGGGGCTGTTGGAGACCCAGTACTTC. It specifies CSVPRGLLETQYF. Using reference TRBV29-1 and TRBJ2-5 for the parts outside the CDR3, the full variable domain is SAVISQKPSRDICQRGTSLTIQCQVDSQVTMMFWYRQQPGQSLTLIATANQGSEATYESGFVIDKFPISRPNLTFSTLTVSNMSPEDSSIYLCSVPRGLLETQYFGPGTRLLVL.